What follows describes a single T cell receptor beta chain. Its antigen is currently not known. No per-base quality is available; no much larger clone lies one base away. This entry belongs to a study of siplizumab effects on memory and regulatory T cells (dated by TCRdb to the late 2010s). Background on the whole study: The study looked at the effect of siplizumab, an anti-CD2 antibody, on alloreactive T-cell subsets in allogeneic mixed lymphocyte reactions made from human PBMCs. The investigation overall reported the following: In reactions with siplizumab, an average of 68.8% of mappable alloreactive CD4+ clones were Treg-derived, compared with 25% to 30% in control reactions. Unstimulated naive T cells appeared more diverse than memory T cells, and naive cells seemed to contribute substantially to the alloresponse. Roughly 75-97% of proliferating CD4+ or CD8+ clones could not be assigned a naive or memory phenotype. Because sequences below about 10^-5 frequency were poorly captured, only a minor fraction of alloreactive clones could be mapped to unstimulated subsets. Siplizumab significantly reduced the cumulative frequency of alloreactive sequences traceable to unstimulated CD4+ memory T cells. The suppressive function of proliferating Tregs from siplizumab cultures was not functionally confirmed.

Taken from the germline V gene, the CDR1 and CDR2 loops are SNHLY and FYNNEI. Measured from the cysteine to the phenylalanine, the CDR3 is 14 residues long. The read is trimmed to its CDR3 DNA, 42 bases read in frame from base 1. V sheds 6 bases and J sheds 5 bases, leaving 16 bases between their ends. TCRbeta CDR3 sequencing was performed on sorted unstimulated T cells and on proliferating T cells recovered from mixed lymphocyte reactions. Fresh whole blood from around 10 HLA-typed healthy donors was used as the source from which PBMCs were isolated. To map where alloreactive clones came from, unstimulated CD4+ non-regulatory T cells were FACS-sorted. Library preparation was by the immunoSEQ multiplex PCR assay. The deep sequencing platform assayed some 90,000 TCR templates per sample. Genomic DNA extracted from sorted T cells was used for TCRbeta CDR3 sequencing. On the authors' methods: Clonal analysis of TCRbeta CDR3 data was done in the R programming language. Alloreactive CD4+ and CD8+ clones were identified by comparing unstimulated samples to CFSE-low samples taken after the reaction. By matching sequences to the repertoires of sorted unstimulated Treg and non-Treg cells, each alloreactive CD4+ clone was assigned a regulatory or non-regulatory origin. This is the immuneACCESS table as TCRdb keeps it, with only in-frame sequences that have V and J called. A part of the clones is gone; compared with another copy, unresolved V genes explain less than half, and the rest is unexplained. The D gene and trimming were derived from the DNA, and the V and J assignments and clone size from that table. The sample has some 97,000 clones on record, around 93% of them singletons. The ten largest clones take up over 1% of the sample.

The rearrangement joined TRBV2 to TRBJ2-5; TRBD1 might be the D gene, on 6 matching bases. Sequenced sample: non-Treg CD4+ T cells sorted from blood. What the cell subset or site label conveys for this sample: FACS-sorted unstimulated CD4+ non-regulatory T cells. This clonotype was sampled from a human donor in good health. The nucleotide sequence is given as TGTGCCAGCAGGAGGTCACCCCAGGGGGAGACCCAGTACTTC. Translated, this is CASRRSPQGETQYF.